This TCR beta chain was obtained from a study of blood T cells in healthy people across ages. Primed by a sample-barcoded 5' primer and a J-beta primer mix, a second PCR proceeded for about 7 to 11 cycles. TCRdb analysed the 5' RACE reads with MiXCR anew, one entry per CDR3 protein. The data contain over 1.5 million distinct CDR3 sequences, around half of them singletons. Regarding this clonotype: Its antigen is not identified.

Study-wide results and limits: It was the long-lived donors that had more naive CD4+ cells and higher diversity than aged donors. Bulk PBMC profiling left naive and antigen-experienced comparisons inconclusive.

The sample consisted of blood. This clonotype was obtained from a woman in her thirties or forties in good health.

The CDR3 coding sequence is TGCGCCAGCAGCCAAGATCTAGCGGGGGGCCTTATTAGCTCCTACAATGAGCAGTTCTTC. Its protein product is CASSQDLAGGLISSYNEQFF. The rearrangement links TRBV4-3 to TRBJ2-1; 11 positions agree with TRBD2. CDR1 and CDR2 (germline): LGHNA, YSLEER. After removal of 0 bases from V and 0 bases from J, the junction contained 10 bases not matched to a gene. The CDR3 sequence is 20 residues long.